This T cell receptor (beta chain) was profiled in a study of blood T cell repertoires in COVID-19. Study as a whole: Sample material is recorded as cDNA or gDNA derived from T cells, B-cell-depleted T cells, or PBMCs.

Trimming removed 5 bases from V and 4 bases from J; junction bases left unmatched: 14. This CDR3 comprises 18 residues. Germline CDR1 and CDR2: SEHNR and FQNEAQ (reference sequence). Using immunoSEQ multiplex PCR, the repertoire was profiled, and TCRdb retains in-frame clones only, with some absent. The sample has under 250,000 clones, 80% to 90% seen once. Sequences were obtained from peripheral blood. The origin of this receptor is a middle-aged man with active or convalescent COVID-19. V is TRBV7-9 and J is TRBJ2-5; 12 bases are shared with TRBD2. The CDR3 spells CASSGKRALAGGPETQYF. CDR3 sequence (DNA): TGTGCCAGCAGCGGAAAAAGGGCCCTAGCGGGGGGGCCAGAGACCCAGTACTTC.